The TCR beta chain described here comes from a study of immune characterization of retroperitoneal liposarcoma. This clonotype counts as medium-sized. Germline values: CDR1 SGHAT, CDR2 FQNNGV. V lost 2 bases, J lost 1 base, and 2 bases stayed unmatched. This CDR3 region has 15 residues. Via MiXCR, TCRdb re-called the PCR reads, giving one row per CDR3 protein. Of about 10,000 distinct CDR3 sequences in the sample, about 29% were seen once. The sequencing input was tumor tissue. This chain connects TRBV11-2 to TRBJ2-5; 9 nucleotides line up with TRBD2. The TCR originated in a male donor with retroperitoneal liposarcoma. As DNA, the CDR3 is TGTGCCAGCAGCTTACTAGCGGGGCCCCAAGAGACCCAGTACTTC. Encoded protein: CASSLLAGPQETQYF. The full variable domain, completed using reference TRBV11-2 and TRBJ2-5, is EAGVAQSPRYKIIEKRQSVAFWCNPISGHATLYWYQQILGQGPKLLIQFQNNGVVDDSQLPKDRFSAERLKGVDSTLKIQPAKLEDSAVYLCASSLLAGPQETQYFGPGTRLLVL.